These 13 T cell receptor beta chains came from one sample sequenced in a study of identical twins. TCRdb used MiXCR to reprocess the 5' RACE reads, holding one entry per CDR3 protein. In the table there are some 330,000 distinct CDR3 sequences, 7% to 9.5% of which are singletons. Sequenced input: naive T cells sorted from blood. These receptors came from a woman between 45 and 65 years old in good health.

This clonotype has just a few counts. The chain recombines TRBV20-1 with TRBJ2-4; 7 bases fit TRBD2. J was trimmed by 6 bases and V by 6 bases; bases with no gene match: 8. Germline-derived CDR1 and CDR2 are DFQATT and SNEGSKA (reference sequence). This CDR3 comprises 13 residues. In DNA form, the CDR3 reads TGCAGTGCCAGTGAGCGGGATAGAAACATTCAGTACTTC. This codes for CSASERDRNIQYF.

This clonotype was seen more than once but under ten times. This chain joins TRBV6-5 and TRBJ2-1; no clear D gene. Germline-derived CDR1 and CDR2 are MNHEY and SVGAGI. The CDR3 sequence is 16 residues long. V lost 2 bases, J lost 4 bases, and 15 bases lay in between. The CDR3 reads CASSYTLLEYYNEQFF. CDR3 sequence (DNA): TGTGCCAGCAGTTACACCCTCCTCGAGTATTACAATGAGCAGTTCTTC.

V gene TRBV7-8 combines with J gene TRBJ2-2; tentative D call: TRBD1 (6 bases). The germline V gene encodes CDR1 SGHVS and CDR2 FQNEAQ. V lost 2 bases, J lost 6 bases, and 10 bases lay in between. The CDR3 totals 14 residues. The CDR3 protein is CASSLMGTPGELFF. As DNA, the CDR3 is TGTGCCAGCAGCTTAATGGGGACACCCGGGGAGCTGTTTTTT.

This clonotype appeared many times. V is TRBV5-1 and J is TRBJ1-1, with D perhaps TRBD1 (5 bases). The CDR3 is 15 residues long. CDR1 and CDR2 from the germline V gene are SGHRS and YFSETQ. V dropped 0 bases and J dropped 3 bases, with 12 bases sitting between them. In DNA form, the CDR3 reads TGCGCCAGCAGCTTGGGAGTGAGGGACGACACTGAAGCTTTCTTT. This encodes CASSLGVRDDTEAFF.

The V gene is TRBV3-1, the J gene TRBJ2-1; D unresolved. The CDR3 covers 15 residues. Deletions cut 6 bases from V and 4 bases from J, with 16 bases between. The V gene's germline CDR1 is LGHDT and CDR2 YNNKEL (reference sequence). DNA of the CDR3: TGTGCCAGCAGACCTGGTCCAACTTCTTACAATGAGCAGTTCTTC. Protein sequence: CASRPGPTSYNEQFF.

The chain couples TRBV6-5 to TRBJ2-7; D gene uncertain. The V end lost 5 bases, the J end lost 4 bases, and 12 bases lay between the germline ends. Germline CDR1 and CDR2: MNHEY and SVGAGI. CDR3 length: 13 residues. CDR3 DNA sequence: TGTGCCAGCAGTCGCGCTCAGTGGTACGAGCAGTACGTC. Translating it yields CASSRAQWYEQYV.

In this sample, this clonotype turned up a few times. This chain links TRBV6-1 with TRBJ1-1, with a possible D match to TRBD1 (5 bases). From germline, CDR1 is MNHNS and CDR2 SASEGT. CDR3 length equals 14 residues. Trimming removed 4 bases from V and 1 base from J, with 10 bases in between. CDR3 loop: CASSAGLRNTEAFF. The CDR3 region has the DNA TGTGCCAGCAGTGCAGGGTTGCGGAACACTGAAGCTTTCTTT.

This clonotype has at least ten counts. V usage is TRBV7-9 and J usage is TRBJ2-3, with TRBD2 as a possible D gene (5 bases). Germline CDR1 SEHNR, CDR2 FQNEAQ (reference sequence). Trimming stripped 5 bases from V and 1 base from J, with 10 bases between. This CDR3 comprises 14 residues. The CDR3 DNA reads as TGTGCCAGCAGCCCATTGGGAGGCACAGATACGCAGTATTTT. This codes for CASSPLGGTDTQYF.

This clonotype was counted ten times or more. V and J are TRBV20-1 and TRBJ1-6; tentative D call: TRBD1 (6 bases). Germline V gene sequence: CDR1 DFQATT, CDR2 SNEGSKA (reference sequence). This CDR3 has 15 residues. V was shortened by 1 base and J by 6 bases, with 13 bases between the two germline ends. In DNA, the CDR3 is TGCAGTGCTAGAGCGGCGGGGGCGGTTAATTCACCCCTCCACTTT. Amino acids: CSARAAGAVNSPLHF.

This clonotype came up many times. The V gene is TRBV2, the J gene TRBJ1-1; TRBD1 matches at 7 bases. With V trimmed by 7 bases and J by 1 base, 6 bases remained unmatched. Germline values: CDR1 SNHLY, CDR2 FYNNEI. The CDR3 covers 14 residues. The DNA of the CDR3 is TGTGCCAGCACTTCTGAGGGGGCGAACACTGAAGCTTTCTTT. It specifies CASTSEGANTEAFF.

This clonotype appeared a few times. This rearrangement joins TRBV7-2 to TRBJ2-3; maybe TRBD2 (5 bases). Trimming took off 5 bases at V and 3 bases at J, with 9 bases between the two ends. Germline loops: CDR1 SGHTA, CDR2 FQGNSA. The CDR3 runs 13 residues. CDR3 protein: CASSPRETDTQYF. The DNA for the CDR3 is TGTGCCAGCAGCCCTAGGGAGACAGATACGCAGTATTTT.

The table lists this clonotype with many counts. This chain joins TRBV5-1 and TRBJ1-2; 7 bases line up with TRBD1. The junction had 6 bases not matched to a gene; V was cut back by 3 bases and J by 4 bases. CDR1 SGHRS and CDR2 YFSETQ come from the germline V gene. The CDR3 loop spans 14 amino acids. CDR3 in amino acids: CASSSTGNRYGYTF. The CDR3 nucleotides are TGCGCCAGCAGCTCGACAGGGAACCGCTATGGCTACACCTTC.

There are many counts of this clonotype. The V call is TRBV20-1, the J call TRBJ2-3; D unresolved. This CDR3 is built from 15 residues. Per germline, CDR1 DFQATT and CDR2 SNEGSKA (reference sequence). Trimming left V 0 bases short and J 0 bases short, with 10 bases between. The CDR3 spells CSARDPATSTDTQYF. The CDR3 DNA reads TGCAGTGCTAGAGATCCTGCGACTAGCACAGATACGCAGTATTTT.